Below are 20 T cell receptor beta chains sequenced from a single sample in a study of tumor-infiltrating lymphocytes in primary liver carcinoma. RNA and DNA were co-extracted from approximately 20-30 mg of unsorted bulk tissue. Constant-region priming of approximately 0.55 ug total RNA yielded TCR beta cDNA. Investigators got TCR beta libraries out of three nested multiplex PCR rounds, done with slightly modified ARM-PCR. Primers for the first two PCR rounds were TRBV1-TRBV30 forward primers and a C-beta reverse primer (about 9 cycles per round). In TCRdb, the multiplex PCR reads were re-called with MiXCR into one record per CDR3 protein. The sample has around 81,000 distinct CDR3 sequences, around 75% seen once. The sample taken for sequencing was liver tumor tissue from sampling region 4. As for subset: tumor region T4, right-lateral pole. These receptors all come from a woman in her sixties or seventies with primary liver carcinoma and hepatitis B virus infection.

Details on this clonotype: The junction and the germline gene differ at one end; a read error may be behind it. This rearrangement joins TRBV11-3 to TRBJ2-7; tentatively, D is TRBD1 (6 bases). Germline-derived CDR1 and CDR2 are SGHNT and YENEEA. The CDR3 contains 15 residues. DNA for the CDR3: TGTGCCAGCAGCCCCGGGACAAGGGGCAACTACGAGCAGTTTTTC. This translates into CASSPGTRGNYEQFF.

A remark on this clonotype: A clone one base away is much larger, so this may be a read error. The chain links TRBV28 to TRBJ2-7, with TRBD1 matching 7 bases. The trim removed 5 bases at V and 0 bases at J, leaving 7 bases unmatched. This CDR3 is 15 amino acids long. CDR1 and CDR2 from the germline V gene are MDHEN and SYDVKM. The CDR3 here is CASSGPGQSSYEQYF. CDR3 bases: TGTGCCAGCAGTGGACCGGGACAGAGCTCCTACGAGCAGTACTTC.

V is TRBV2 and J is TRBJ2-7; 8 bases are shared with TRBD2. Germline V lookup: CDR1 SNHLY, CDR2 FYNNEI. This CDR3 has 13 amino acids. Unmatched junction bases numbered 6, after V lost 4 bases and J lost 7 bases. This chain's CDR3 is CASSALAGREQYF. CDR3 nucleotides: TGTGCCAGCAGTGCCCTAGCGGGTAGGGAGCAGTACTTC.

A note on this clonotype: A read error may explain this, as a much larger clone is one base away. This sequence joins TRBV30 and TRBJ1-2, with D maybe TRBD1 (5 bases). Germline assignment: CDR1 GTSNPN and CDR2 SVGIG (reference sequence). The CDR3 contains 12 residues. CDR3 region: CTWSAGYQGYTF. CDR3 coding DNA: TGTACCTGGAGTGCAGGGTATCAAGGCTACACCTTC.

The rearrangement uses TRBV11-2 and TRBJ2-7, with TRBD2 identical over 10 bases. The CDR3 loop spans 13 amino acids. The germline gives CDR1 SGHAT, CDR2 FQNNGV. V lost 5 bases and J lost 8; bases outside the gene matches: 6. The CDR3 reads CASSNLAGAQQYF. The CDR3 coding sequence is TGTGCCAGCAGCAACCTAGCGGGAGCACAGCAGTACTTC.

This clonotype appeared a few times. This rearrangement joins TRBV7-3 to TRBJ2-5; weak D call: TRBD1 (6 bases). The CDR3 runs 15 residues. CDR1 is SGHTA and CDR2 is FQGTGA in the germline V gene. V lost 2 bases to trimming and J lost 4 bases, with 14 bases between them. DNA of the CDR3: TGTGCCAGCAGCTTACGGCAGGGGAGTGGAGAGACCCAGTACTTC. Translated: CASSLRQGSGETQYF.

This clonotype was detected many times. The chain links TRBV4-1 to TRBJ2-7, with unresolved D. The CDR3 runs 16 residues. Germline V gene data show CDR1 as MGHRA and CDR2 as YSYEKL. V lost 0 bases and J 1 base, leaving 13 bases between the germline ends. The CDR3 region is CASSQDSLAGSYEQYF. CDR3 nucleotide sequence: TGCGCCAGCAGCCAAGATAGCCTGGCAGGATCCTACGAGCAGTACTTC.

This clonotype has only one observation. Lacking the conserved final phenylalanine or tryptophan, this CDR3 likely reflects a read error. CDR3 loop: CASSSSGAVNQPQHL. The CDR3 bases are TGTGCCAGCAGTTCGTCAGGGGCGGTCAATCAGCCCCAGCATCTT. The chain links TRBV28 to TRBJ1-5; D is perhaps TRBD1 (6 bases). CDR3 length: 15 amino acids. V lost 4 bases and J 3 bases, leaving 13 bases between the germline ends. Looked up from germline, CDR1 is MDHEN and CDR2 is SYDVKM.

With regard to this clonotype: A much larger clone sits a single nucleotide away, making a read error possible. The chain couples TRBV5-6 to TRBJ2-7; TRBD2 matches 7 bases. In germline, CDR1 is SGHDT, CDR2 YYEEEE. V dropped 6 bases and J dropped 2; count of bases not matched to a gene: 5. The CDR3 is 13 amino acids. CDR3 in amino acids: CASNRLAAYEQYF. The CDR3 DNA reads TGTGCCAGCAACAGGCTAGCGGCCTACGAGCAGTACTTC.

This clonotype has ten or more counts. One end of the junction does not line up with germline, which may come from a read error. CDR3 in DNA: TGTGCCAGCAGCGAAGGTGTGTGGGATACGCAGTATTTT. It specifies CASSEGVWDTQYF. J is TRBJ2-3 and V is TRBV6-1; D gene unclear. CDR1 MNHNS and CDR2 SASEGT come from the germline V gene. The CDR3 consists of 13 residues.

For this clonotype: Here the CDR3 omits its conserved ending phenylalanine or tryptophan, so a read error is the likely source. The chain combines TRBV12-3 or TRBV12-4 with TRBJ2-3; D is possibly TRBD1 or TRBD2 (9 bases each). Trimming cost V 5 bases and J 3 bases, with 27 bases left between them. The CDR3 has 19 amino acids. Here the CDR3 DNA reads TGTGCCAGCAGTCGGGGGACAGGGATTGCGGGAGGGCCGACAGATACGCAGTATCTT. Translated, it gives CASSRGTGIAGGPTDTQYL.

This chain connects TRBV9 to TRBJ2-3, with TRBD1 matching over 7 bases. CDR3 length: 17 amino acids. After removal of 0 bases from V and 4 bases from J, the junction contained 11 bases not matched to a gene. The germline CDR1 and CDR2 sequences are SGDLS and YYNGEE. The CDR3 sequence: CASSVDWMGDSSDTQYF. The CDR3 DNA reads TGTGCCAGCAGCGTAGATTGGATGGGGGACAGCTCAGATACGCAGTATTTT.

As for this clonotype: This CDR3 is missing its conserved last phenylalanine or tryptophan, likely due to a read error. The genes are TRBV10-2 and TRBJ1-5; D gene ambiguous. This CDR3 spans 16 amino acids. The germline V gene encodes CDR1 WSHSY and CDR2 SAAADI. CDR3 residues: CASSESLPERGQSQHL. CDR3 coding DNA: TGCGCCAGCAGTGAGTCGTTGCCCGAACGGGGTCAGTCCCAGCATCTT.

V usage is TRBV11-2 and J usage is TRBJ2-3, with D perhaps matching TRBD1 or TRBD2 (5 bases each). V was clipped by 4 bases and J by 4 bases, with 15 bases between them. The CDR3 has 15 amino acids. Germline V lookup: CDR1 SGHAT, CDR2 FQNNGV. The CDR3 protein is CASSSRVVGPDTQYF. The DNA for the CDR3 is TGTGCCAGCAGCTCGAGAGTAGTGGGACCAGATACGCAGTATTTT.

This clonotype has a handful of counts. J is TRBJ2-3 and V is TRBV14, with D perhaps TRBD2 (6 bases). This CDR3 has 16 amino acids. The V and J ends lost 3 bases and 2 bases respectively, with 15 bases between them. Per the germline V gene, CDR1 is SGHDN and CDR2 is FVKESK. The CDR3 DNA sequence: TGTGCCAGCAGCCAGGCCGCGGGGCTATACACAGATACGCAGTATTTT. Translating gives CASSQAAGLYTDTQYF.

Note on this clonotype: Sequence at one end of the junction differs from germline and may be a read error. The gene calls are TRBV11-2 and TRBJ1-1; the D is unclear. Germline assignment: CDR1 SGHAT and CDR2 FQNNGV. The CDR3 runs 13 residues. CDR3 nucleotides: TGTGCCAGCAGCTTAGAGCCGGGCACTGAAGCTCCCTTT. Translation: CASSLEPGTEAPF.

A word on this clonotype: At one boundary the junction diverges from the germline segment, which might be a read error. This chain joins TRBV11-2 and TRBJ2-3; 8 bases match TRBD2. Germline V lookup: CDR1 SGHAT, CDR2 FQNNGV. The CDR3 loop spans 16 amino acids. The chain's CDR3 is CANSSRLAGHGDTQYF. The CDR3 nucleotides read TGTGCCAACAGCTCCCGATTAGCGGGACACGGGGATACGCAGTATTTT.

This clonotype was observed once. A read error is possible here, since a much larger clone lies one base away. This chain connects TRBV6-6 to TRBJ2-2, with D unresolved. The CDR3 has 13 residues. Germline lookup yields CDR1 MNHNY and CDR2 SVGAGI (reference sequence). The CDR3 DNA reads TGTGCCACCAAAACTTCTAACATCGGGGAGCTGTTTTTT. Encoded protein: CATKTSNIGELFF.

A word on this clonotype: One end of the junction fails to match germline, which may point to a read error. This chain links TRBV6-6 with TRBJ1-1; D gene ambiguous. The CDR3 length is 14 residues. Germline V lookup: CDR1 MNHNY, CDR2 SVGAGI (reference sequence). In DNA form, the CDR3 reads TGTGCCAGCATTACCGTAGAAATGAACCCTGAAGCTTTCTTT. This encodes CASITVEMNPEAFF.

The chain has TRBV6-1 and TRBJ2-5, with D perhaps TRBD1 (6 bases). The CDR3 is made up of 15 amino acids. CDR1 is MNHNS and CDR2 is SASEGT in the germline V gene. Trimming took 5 bases from V and 5 from J, leaving 18 bases between them. The CDR3 loop reads CASSPRDKYWETQYF. The CDR3 DNA is TGTGCCAGCAGTCCCCGGGACAAGTATTGGGAGACCCAGTACTTC.